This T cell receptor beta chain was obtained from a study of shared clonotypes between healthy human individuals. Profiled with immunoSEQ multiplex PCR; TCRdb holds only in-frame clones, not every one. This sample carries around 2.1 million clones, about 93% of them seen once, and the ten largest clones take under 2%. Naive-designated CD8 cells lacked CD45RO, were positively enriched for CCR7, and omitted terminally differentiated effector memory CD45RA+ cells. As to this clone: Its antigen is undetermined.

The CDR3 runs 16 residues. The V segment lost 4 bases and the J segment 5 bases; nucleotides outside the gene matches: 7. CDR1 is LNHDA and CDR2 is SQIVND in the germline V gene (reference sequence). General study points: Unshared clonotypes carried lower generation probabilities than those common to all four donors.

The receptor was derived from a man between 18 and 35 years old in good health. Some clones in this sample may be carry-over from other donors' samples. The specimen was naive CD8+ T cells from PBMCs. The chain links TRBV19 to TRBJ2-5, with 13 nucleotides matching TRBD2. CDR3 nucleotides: TGTGCCAGTAGTACTCCGACGACTAGCGGGAGGGAGACCCAGTACTTC. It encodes CASSTPTTSGRETQYF.